A selection of T cell receptor beta chains follows, all from one sample in a study of T-cell reconstitution after alpha-beta-depleted transplantation in children. TCRdb ran MiXCR on the PCR reads and lists one entry per CDR3 protein. The sample includes 80,000 or so distinct CDR3 sequences, less than 15% of them seen just once. The sample consisted of PBMCs, mostly from graft donor cells, taken 180 days after TCRalphabeta/CD19-depleted stem cell transplant. Receptor source: a male patient under 10 years old who had a stem cell transplant for acute lymphoblastic leukemia, so the T cells may come from the graft donor. Each CDR3 is given with its conserved first and last residue. Each record gives: D gene, clone size, V gene, J gene, CDR3 protein, CDR3 DNA. D genes are given only for firm matches. Only part of the rows carry a size: once, few, many, or a class if the clone is expanded.

D: TRBD2
size: -
V: TRBV10-3
J: TRBJ2-1
CDR3: CAISTSGRGGNEQFF
DNA: TGTGCCATCAGTACTAGCGGGAGAGGTGGGAATGAGCAGTTCTTC

D: TRBD2
size: -
V: TRBV12-3/TRBV12-4
J: TRBJ2-7
CDR3: CASTTGLAVYEQYF
DNA: TGTGCCAGCACAACCGGCCTAGCGGTTTACGAGCAGTACTTC

D: TRBD1
size: -
V: TRBV10-3
J: TRBJ2-5
CDR3: CAISGQGAGETQYF
DNA: TGTGCCATCAGTGGACAGGGGGCAGGAGAGACCCAGTACTTC

D: -
size: few
V: TRBV9
J: TRBJ1-2
CDR3: CASSASGAAYYGYTF
DNA: TGTGCCAGCAGCGCCTCCGGGGCTGCCTACTATGGCTACACCTTC

D: -
size: few
V: TRBV10-3
J: TRBJ2-1
CDR3: CAIGPRQGGFSYNEQFF
DNA: TGTGCCATCGGGCCCCGACAGGGAGGTTTCTCCTACAATGAGCAGTTCTTC

D: TRBD1
size: many
V: TRBV10-3
J: TRBJ1-2
CDR3: CAIFGTVAGYTF
DNA: TGTGCCATCTTCGGGACAGTAGCTGGCTACACCTTC

D: TRBD1
size: -
V: TRBV5-1
J: TRBJ1-2
CDR3: CASSSVPGTGPNYGYTF
DNA: TGCGCCAGCAGCTCCGTCCCAGGGACAGGGCCTAACTATGGCTACACCTTC

D: TRBD2
size: many
V: TRBV20-1
J: TRBJ2-1
CDR3: CSASRFSGTDNEQFF
DNA: TGCAGTGCTTCTCGGTTTAGCGGGACCGACAATGAGCAGTTCTTC

D: TRBD1
size: medium-sized
V: TRBV5-1
J: TRBJ2-1
CDR3: CASSTRQGRNEQFF
DNA: TGCGCCAGCAGCACCCGACAGGGTAGGAATGAGCAGTTCTTC

D: -
size: few
V: TRBV4-1
J: TRBJ1-6
CDR3: CASSQALGSPLHF
DNA: TGCGCCAGCAGCCAAGCCTTAGGTTCACCCCTCCACTTT

D: -
size: -
V: TRBV2
J: TRBJ1-4
CDR3: CASSWEGSNEKLFF
DNA: TGTGCCAGCTCCTGGGAGGGGTCGAATGAAAAACTGTTTTTT

D: -
size: -
V: TRBV7-6
J: TRBJ1-6
CDR3: CASSLGAGGGHSPLHF
DNA: TGTGCCAGCAGCTTAGGGGCAGGAGGTGGGCATTCACCCCTCCACTTT

D: TRBD2
size: -
V: TRBV14
J: TRBJ2-2
CDR3: CASSPARLAGVTGELFF
DNA: TGTGCCAGCAGTCCCGCCCGACTAGCGGGAGTAACCGGGGAGCTGTTTTTT

D: TRBD1
size: few
V: TRBV5-1
J: TRBJ1-1
CDR3: CASSLWGQFGTEAFF
DNA: TGCGCCAGCAGCTTGTGGGGACAGTTCGGCACTGAAGCTTTCTTT

D: -
size: many
V: TRBV5-1
J: TRBJ1-5
CDR3: CASSFSGNQPQHF
DNA: TGCGCCAGCAGCTTCTCTGGTAATCAGCCCCAGCATTTT

D: -
size: -
V: TRBV9
J: TRBJ1-4
CDR3: CASSVDGEATNEKLFF
DNA: TGTGCCAGCAGCGTAGATGGCGAAGCAACTAATGAAAAACTGTTTTTT

D: -
size: few
V: TRBV19
J: TRBJ1-1
CDR3: CASSIVGQLSGTEAFF
DNA: TGTGCCAGTAGTATAGTCGGACAGTTAAGCGGCACTGAAGCTTTCTTT

D: TRBD2
size: -
V: TRBV29-1
J: TRBJ2-1
CDR3: CSVEDLSGTDLRQFF
DNA: TGCAGCGTTGAAGATCTTAGCGGGACTGACTTAAGGCAGTTCTTC

D: -
size: few
V: TRBV9
J: TRBJ2-3
CDR3: CASTLEGGATDTQYF
DNA: TGTGCCAGCACCCTAGAGGGGGGGGCCACAGATACGCAGTATTTT

D: -
size: once
V: TRBV29-1
J: TRBJ2-3
CDR3: CRVALTGGSSTDTQYF
DNA: TGCAGAGTTGCCCTCACCGGTGGGTCAAGCACAGATACGCAGTATTTT

D: TRBD2
size: many
V: TRBV12-3/TRBV12-4
J: TRBJ2-5
CDR3: CASSLWGGRETQYF
DNA: TGTGCCAGCAGTTTGTGGGGGGGGAGAGAGACCCAGTACTTC

D: -
size: few
V: TRBV12-3/TRBV12-4
J: TRBJ1-1
CDR3: CASSLGSRPGLNTEAFF
DNA: TGTGCCAGCAGTTTAGGGAGCCGACCGGGATTGAACACTGAAGCTTTCTTT

D: -
size: -
V: TRBV20-1
J: TRBJ2-7
CDR3: CSATRPEQYF
DNA: TGCAGTGCTACCCGTCCCGAGCAGTACTTC

D: -
size: -
V: TRBV7-6
J: TRBJ2-4
CDR3: CASSLELGRGKNIQYF
DNA: TGTGCCAGCAGCTTAGAACTAGGAAGGGGCAAAAACATTCAGTACTTC

D: -
size: -
V: TRBV6-1
J: TRBJ2-2
CDR3: CASSVLGHQNTGELFF
DNA: TGTGCCAGCAGTGTTTTGGGACATCAAAACACCGGGGAGCTGTTTTTT

D: -
size: -
V: TRBV10-3
J: TRBJ2-7
CDR3: CAISGTSTYEQYF
DNA: TGTGCCATCTCCGGGACCTCAACCTACGAGCAGTACTTC

D: -
size: -
V: TRBV7-3
J: TRBJ2-5
CDR3: CASSLIPTRETQYF
DNA: TGTGCCAGCAGCTTAATCCCTACCAGAGAGACCCAGTACTTC

D: -
size: -
V: TRBV29-1
J: TRBJ2-5
CDR3: CSTYGGGREETQYF
DNA: TGCAGCACCTATGGAGGGGGAAGAGAAGAGACCCAGTACTTC

D: -
size: -
V: TRBV7-2
J: TRBJ2-6
CDR3: CASSPRWSGANVLTF
DNA: TGTGCCAGCAGCCCCCGGTGGTCGGGGGCCAACGTCCTGACTTTC

D: -
size: -
V: TRBV4-1
J: TRBJ2-5
CDR3: CASSQDPHLYQETQYF
DNA: TGCGCCAGCAGCCAAGATCCCCACCTGTACCAAGAGACCCAGTACTTC

D: -
size: -
V: TRBV9
J: TRBJ2-5
CDR3: CASSVGTLGETQYF
DNA: TGTGCCAGCAGCGTAGGGACCCTGGGGGAGACCCAGTACTTC

D: -
size: -
V: TRBV28
J: TRBJ2-5
CDR3: CASGVPGHQETQYF
DNA: TGTGCCAGCGGGGTTCCGGGACATCAAGAGACCCAGTACTTC

D: TRBD1
size: -
V: TRBV19
J: TRBJ2-1
CDR3: CASSMDRALHNEQFF
DNA: TGTGCCAGTAGTATGGACAGGGCACTCCACAATGAGCAGTTCTTC

D: -
size: few
V: TRBV27
J: TRBJ1-2
CDR3: CASSFGGYDYGYTF
DNA: TGTGCCAGCAGTTTCGGGGGGTACGACTATGGCTACACCTTC

D: -
size: -
V: TRBV27
J: TRBJ2-1
CDR3: CASSLNTYNEQFF
DNA: TGTGCCAGCAGTTTGAACACCTACAATGAGCAGTTCTTC

D: -
size: -
V: TRBV20-1
J: TRBJ2-7
CDR3: CSAGSGWSYEQYF
DNA: TGCAGTGCAGGAAGCGGGTGGTCCTACGAGCAGTACTTC

D: -
size: few
V: TRBV5-1
J: TRBJ2-3
CDR3: CASSLASVTDTQYF
DNA: TGCGCCAGCAGCTTGGCATCGGTCACAGATACGCAGTATTTT

D: -
size: few
V: TRBV7-2
J: TRBJ2-1
CDR3: CASSPLTPIGNNEQFF
DNA: TGTGCCAGCAGCCCCCTTACCCCAATAGGGAACAATGAGCAGTTCTTC

D: -
size: -
V: TRBV5-1
J: TRBJ2-4
CDR3: CASSFRPGLAKNIQYF
DNA: TGCGCCAGCAGTTTTCGCCCGGGACTAGCCAAAAACATTCAGTACTTC

D: TRBD1
size: few
V: TRBV6-5
J: TRBJ2-7
CDR3: CASSYSGGPGGHEQYF
DNA: TGTGCCAGCAGTTACTCAGGCGGTCCAGGGGGCCACGAGCAGTACTTC

D: -
size: -
V: TRBV7-2
J: TRBJ1-1
CDR3: CASSLDTLMNTEAFF
DNA: TGTGCCAGCAGCTTAGACACTCTCATGAACACTGAAGCTTTCTTT

D: -
size: -
V: TRBV5-8
J: TRBJ2-3
CDR3: CASSLPAADTQYF
DNA: TGTGCCAGCAGCTTGCCGGCAGCAGATACGCAGTATTTT

D: -
size: few
V: TRBV12-3/TRBV12-4
J: TRBJ1-2
CDR3: CASTPLRAGDYGYTF
DNA: TGTGCCAGCACCCCTTTGAGGGCAGGGGACTATGGCTACACCTTC

D: -
size: few
V: TRBV5-1
J: TRBJ2-7
CDR3: CASSLQEQYF
DNA: TGCGCCAGCAGCTTGCAAGAGCAGTACTTC

D: TRBD1
size: -
V: TRBV28
J: TRBJ1-6
CDR3: CATTGLRSYNSPLHF
DNA: TGTGCCACGACAGGGCTCCGCTCCTATAATTCACCCCTCCACTTT

D: -
size: -
V: TRBV24-1
J: TRBJ1-5
CDR3: CATSDLVSQHF
DNA: TGTGCCACCAGTGATTTGGTTTCCCAGCATTTT

D: -
size: -
V: TRBV10-2
J: TRBJ1-6
CDR3: CASSVPTGKGFRNSPLHF
DNA: TGCGCCAGCAGTGTCCCAACAGGGAAGGGCTTTAGGAATTCACCCCTCCACTTT

D: -
size: -
V: TRBV6-2/TRBV6-3
J: TRBJ1-1
CDR3: CASGLGIWTEAFF
DNA: TGTGCCAGCGGCCTCGGCATCTGGACTGAAGCTTTCTTT

D: -
size: -
V: TRBV28
J: TRBJ1-2
CDR3: CASSFPGWVYGYTF
DNA: TGTGCCAGCAGTTTTCCAGGGTGGGTCTATGGCTACACCTTC